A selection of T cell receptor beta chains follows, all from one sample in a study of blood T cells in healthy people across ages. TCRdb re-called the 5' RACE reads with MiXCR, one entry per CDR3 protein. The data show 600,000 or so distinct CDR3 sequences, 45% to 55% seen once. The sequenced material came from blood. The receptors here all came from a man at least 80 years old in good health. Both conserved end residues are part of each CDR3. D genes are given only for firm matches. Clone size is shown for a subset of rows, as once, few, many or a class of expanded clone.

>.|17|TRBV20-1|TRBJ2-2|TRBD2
CSAREPSGGRYTGELFF
TGCAGTGCTAGAGAGCCTAGCGGGGGCCGGTACACCGGGGAGCTGTTTTTT
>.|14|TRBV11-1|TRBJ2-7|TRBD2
CASTGTSESYEQYF
TGTGCCAGCACCGGGACTAGCGAGTCCTACGAGCAGTACTTC
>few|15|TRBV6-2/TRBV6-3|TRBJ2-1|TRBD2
CASRSSGRRDNEQFF
TGTGCCAGCAGGAGTAGCGGGAGGAGGGATAATGAGCAGTTCTTC
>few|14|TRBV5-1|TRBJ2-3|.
CASSSSGATDTQYF
TGCGCCAGCAGCTCCTCCGGGGCAACAGATACGCAGTATTTT
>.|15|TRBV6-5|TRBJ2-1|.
CASRSTRGNINEQFF
TGTGCCAGCAGGTCCACGCGCGGGAACATCAATGAGCAGTTCTTC
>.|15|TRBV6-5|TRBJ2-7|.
CASKLFAGEAGEQYF
TGTGCCAGCAAACTCTTCGCAGGGGAGGCGGGAGAGCAGTACTTC
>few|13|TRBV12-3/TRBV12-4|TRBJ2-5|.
CASSSGEGETQYF
TGTGCCAGCAGTTCCGGAGAGGGAGAGACCCAGTACTTC
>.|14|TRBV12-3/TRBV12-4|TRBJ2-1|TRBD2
CASTRGGFYNEQFF
TGTGCCAGCACCCGGGGGGGGTTCTACAATGAGCAGTTCTTC
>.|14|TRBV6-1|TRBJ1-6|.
CASSDPTGNPPLHF
TGTGCCAGCAGTGACCCCACTGGGAATCCACCCCTCCACTTT
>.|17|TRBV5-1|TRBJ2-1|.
CASSFDLRGGAGDEQFF
TGCGCCAGCAGCTTCGACCTGCGAGGGGGGGCCGGAGATGAGCAGTTCTTC
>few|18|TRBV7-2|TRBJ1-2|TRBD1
CASSLVPGTGERNYGYTF
TGTGCCAGCAGCTTAGTCCCCGGGACAGGGGAGAGAAACTATGGCTACACCTTC
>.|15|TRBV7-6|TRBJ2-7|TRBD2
CASSPLAGAYNEQYF
TGTGCCAGCAGTCCACTAGCGGGAGCTTACAATGAGCAGTACTTC
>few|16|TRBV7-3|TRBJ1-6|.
CASSLTSGGGWSPLHF
TGTGCCAGCAGCTTAACCTCGGGGGGCGGCTGGTCACCCCTCCACTTT
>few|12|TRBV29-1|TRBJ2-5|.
CSVRRGGETQYF
TGCAGCGTACGCCGTGGGGGGGAGACCCAGTACTTC
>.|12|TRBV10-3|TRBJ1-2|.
CASRQANYGYTF
TGTGCCAGTAGACAAGCTAACTATGGCTACACCTTC
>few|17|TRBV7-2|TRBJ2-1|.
CASSLPRGGLSYNEQFF
TGTGCCAGCAGCTTACCTCGGGGTGGTCTATCCTACAATGAGCAGTTCTTC
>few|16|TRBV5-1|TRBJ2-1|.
CASSLEGPSSYNEQFF
TGCGCCAGCAGCTTGGAGGGGCCTTCCTCCTACAATGAGCAGTTCTTC
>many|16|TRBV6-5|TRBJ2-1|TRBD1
CASSSRDSSSYNEQFF
TGTGCCAGCAGCTCCCGGGACAGCAGCTCCTACAATGAGCAGTTCTTC
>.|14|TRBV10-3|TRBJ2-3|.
CASSLGGAGDTQYF
TGTGCCTCCAGTCTAGGGGGGGCTGGAGATACGCAGTATTTT
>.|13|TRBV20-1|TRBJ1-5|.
CSGVAGDKQPQHF
TGCAGTGGAGTGGCAGGGGATAAGCAGCCCCAGCATTTT
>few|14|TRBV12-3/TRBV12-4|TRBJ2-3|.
CASVGRLSTDTQYF
TGTGCCAGCGTCGGAAGACTTAGCACAGATACGCAGTATTTT
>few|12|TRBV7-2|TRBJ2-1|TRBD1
CAEGARYNEQFF
TGTGCCGAGGGGGCGCGGTACAATGAGCAGTTCTTC
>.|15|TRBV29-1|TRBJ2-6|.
CSVESPGSGANVLTF
TGCAGCGTTGAAAGCCCGGGCTCTGGGGCCAACGTTCTGACTTTC
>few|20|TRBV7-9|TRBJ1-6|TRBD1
CASSPWTGRGVFSYNSPLHF
TGTGCCAGCAGCCCTTGGACAGGGAGGGGTGTATTCTCCTATAATTCACCCCTCCACTTT
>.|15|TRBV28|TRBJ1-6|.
CASSFGGRGNSPLHF
TGTGCCAGCAGTTTTGGGGGGCGCGGGAATTCACCCCTCCACTTT
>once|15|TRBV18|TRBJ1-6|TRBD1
CASSPGTAGNSPLHF
TGCGCCAGCTCACCGGGGACAGCCGGGAATTCACCCCTCCACTTT
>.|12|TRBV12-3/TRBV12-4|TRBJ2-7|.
CASSRGINEQYF
TGTGCCAGCAGCAGGGGTATAAACGAGCAGTACTTC
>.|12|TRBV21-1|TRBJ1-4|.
CAPEQGNEKLFF
TGTGCCCCTGAACAGGGAAATGAAAAACTGTTTTTT
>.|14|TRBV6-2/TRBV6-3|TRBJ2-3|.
CASSSGESTDTQYF
TGTGCCAGCAGTTCCGGAGAAAGCACAGATACGCAGTATTTT
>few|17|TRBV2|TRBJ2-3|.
CASSDGYGTPSTDTQYF
TGTGCCAGCAGTGACGGTTACGGGACACCTAGCACAGATACGCAGTATTTT
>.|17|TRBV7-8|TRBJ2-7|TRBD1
CASSLVFRGRPSGDQYF
TGTGCCAGCAGCTTAGTCTTCAGGGGGCGACCTTCTGGCGATCAGTACTTC
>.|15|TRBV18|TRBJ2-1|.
CASSLQGSNYNEQFF
TGTGCCAGCTCACTCCAGGGATCAAACTACAATGAGCAGTTCTTC
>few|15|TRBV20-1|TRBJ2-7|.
CSARDVWGQSYEQYF
TGCAGTGCTAGAGATGTCTGGGGTCAGTCCTACGAGCAGTACTTC